Listed here are 16 T cell receptor beta chains from one sample, sequenced in a study of a mutant IDH1 vaccine in newly diagnosed glioma. Indicated time point: week 11, during vaccination. A 20-mer mutant IDH1 peptide at 300 ug was injected subcutaneously with topical imiquimod. The table came from immunoSEQ multiplex PCR; TCRdb's copy has only in-frame clones and leaves some out. This table holds approximately 61,000 clones, roughly 80% found once. These TCRs are of unknown antigen specificity. Sequenced here: PBMCs, sampled from a glioma patient whose treatment included an IDH1 peptide vaccine. The receptors come from a man aged 50 to 60 with glioma.

This CDR3 reads CASSLYRGRTNEKLFF. The CDR3 nucleotides are TGTGCCAGCAGCTTATACAGGGGGAGGACTAATGAAAAACTGTTTTTT. This chain connects TRBV7-8 to TRBJ1-4, with 8 bases that match TRBD1. CDR1 is SGHVS, CDR2 FQNEAQ, per germline. J gave up 2 bases and V 2 bases, and 4 bases lay outside the gene matches. The CDR3 totals 16 residues.

The V call is TRBV7-2, the J call TRBJ1-1, with D perhaps matching TRBD1 (5 bases). Looked up from germline, CDR1 is SGHTA and CDR2 is FQGNSA. The length of the CDR3 is 15 residues. Deletions cut 1 base from V and 4 bases from J, with 13 bases between. CDR3 region: CASSLERVGGTEAFF. The CDR3 DNA follows: TGTGCCAGCAGCTTAGAAAGGGTCGGGGGCACTGAAGCTTTCTTT.

V usage is TRBV2 and J usage is TRBJ1-2, with D possibly matching TRBD1 (5 bases). The CDR3 contains 15 residues. CDR1 is SNHLY and CDR2 is FYNNEI in the germline V gene. Trimming left V 1 base short and J 5 bases short, with 14 bases between. The CDR3 nucleotides are TGTGCCAGCAGTGAAGGTGGCAGGGAGGGATATGGCTACACCTTC. This codes for CASSEGGREGYGYTF.

This clone was detected only a few times. The V and J genes are TRBV6-5 and TRBJ1-3; the D gene is possibly TRBD1 (6 bases). CDR1 and CDR2 (germline): MNHEY, SVGAGI. The V gene lost 6 bases and the J gene lost 13 bases, with 16 bases spanning the gap. This CDR3 comprises 12 residues. CDR3 loop: CASRPRAGEIYF. The CDR3 nucleotides are TGTGCCAGCAGACCCCGGGCAGGGGAAATATATTTT.

The chain uses TRBV4-3 and TRBJ2-3; possibly TRBD2 for D (6 bases). Germline V gives CDR1 LGHNA, CDR2 YSLEER. The V end lost 1 base, the J end lost 5 bases, and 10 bases lay between the germline ends. The CDR3 is 14 residues long. CDR3 nucleotides: TGCGCCAGCAGCCAAGCGTTGGGAGGAGATACGCAGTATTTT. This translates into CASSQALGGDTQYF.

J is TRBJ2-3 and V is TRBV18; a weak D match, TRBD1 (6 bases). The V end was cut by 9 bases, the J end by 3 bases, with 19 bases between. The CDR3 covers 15 residues. Germline loops: CDR1 KGHSH, CDR2 LQKENI. The CDR3 nucleotides are TGTGCCAGTTCCGATAGGGACACTCTTACAGATACGCAGTATTTT. As protein: CASSDRDTLTDTQYF.

This rearrangement joins TRBV5-1 to TRBJ2-7; no firm D call. V gave up 4 bases and J gave up 5 bases, with 7 bases separating them. The CDR3 sequence is 11 residues long. CDR1 and CDR2 (germline): SGHRS, YFSETQ. CDR3 region: CASSQMDEQYF. The CDR3 DNA sequence: TGCGCCAGCAGCCAAATGGACGAGCAGTACTTC.

This clone was detected a few times. The chain uses TRBV5-1 and TRBJ2-6; the match to TRBD2 covers 7 bases. Germline V gives CDR1 SGHRS, CDR2 YFSETQ. The CDR3 runs to 17 residues. V lost 1 base and J lost 0; bases outside the gene matches: 4. The CDR3, as DNA: TGCGCCAGCAGCTTGTTCTCGGGAGGCTCTGGGGCCAACGTCCTGACTTTC. Translation gives CASSLFSGGSGANVLTF.

This clone was counted once. The chain couples TRBV6-5 to TRBJ2-1, with D perhaps TRBD2 (6 bases). This CDR3 spans 15 amino acids. Germline V lookup: CDR1 MNHEY, CDR2 SVGAGI. Between the trimmed V and J ends, which lost 2 bases and 1 base, there was a span of 9 bases. CDR3 in amino acids: CASSYDSGSYNEQFF. The CDR3 region has the DNA TGTGCCAGCAGTTACGATAGCGGATCCTACAATGAGCAGTTCTTC.

The chain is built from TRBV6-1 and TRBJ1-2; D unclear. The V gene lost 4 bases and the J gene lost 5 bases, with 23 bases spanning the gap. CDR1 and CDR2 from the germline V gene are MNHNS and SASEGT. The CDR3 runs to 17 residues. CDR3 loop: CASSGQAGRVEKYGYTF. The DNA of the CDR3 is TGTGCCAGCAGTGGTCAGGCCGGCCGCGTTGAAAAATATGGCTACACCTTC.

This clone turned up a few times. V and J are TRBV7-2 and TRBJ1-5, with D perhaps TRBD1 (5 bases). The CDR3 sequence is 16 residues long. Trimming removed 5 bases at V and 6 bases at J, with 20 bases between. CDR1 and CDR2 from the germline V gene are SGHTA and FQGNSA. The CDR3 DNA sequence: TGTGCCAGCAGCCTAGGACCGACTTCGGGGGGTCAGCCCCAGCATTTT. Translating gives CASSLGPTSGGQPQHF.

CDR3 sequence: CASSPITGTGNTIYF. Here the CDR3 DNA reads TGTGCCAGCTCACCAATCACCGGGACTGGAAACACCATATATTTT. This chain links TRBV18 with TRBJ1-3; D remains ambiguous. Trimming removed 2 bases at V and 2 bases at J, with 10 bases between. There are 15 residues in the CDR3. Germline V CDR1 and CDR2: KGHSH, LQKENI.

The chain couples TRBV5-1 to TRBJ2-7; TRBD2 agrees at 8 bases. The CDR3 covers 15 residues. Germline values: CDR1 SGHRS, CDR2 YFSETQ. V trimming: 4 bases; J trimming: 0 bases; junction bases outside the gene matches: 6. CDR3 sequence: CASSLLAGSSYEQYF. CDR3 nucleotides: TGCGCCAGCAGCCTGCTAGCGGGCAGCTCCTACGAGCAGTACTTC.

This chain links TRBV10-3 with TRBJ2-7, with no clear D. Germline-derived CDR1 and CDR2 are ENHRY and SYGVKD. The ends were cut back, 6 bases at V and 2 bases at J, with 11 bases in the middle. This CDR3 comprises 13 residues. CDR3 sequence: CAISRTETYEQYF. The CDR3 DNA reads as TGTGCCATCAGCCGGACCGAGACCTACGAGCAGTACTTC.

V is TRBV18 and J is TRBJ2-2; possible D gene TRBD1, 6 bases. Germline V CDR1 and CDR2: KGHSH, LQKENI. V was clipped by 2 bases and J by 1 base, with 8 bases between them. The length of the CDR3 is 15 residues. As DNA, the CDR3 is TGTGCCAGCTCACCATCGACAGGGAACACCGGGGAGCTGTTTTTT. Translated: CASSPSTGNTGELFF.

The chain uses TRBV7-9 and TRBJ1-4, with 9 nucleotides matching TRBD1. Germline lookup yields CDR1 SEHNR and CDR2 FQNEAQ (reference sequence). Unmatched junction bases numbered 3, after V lost 3 bases and J lost 4 bases. The length of the CDR3 is 15 residues. The CDR3 region has the DNA TGTGCCAGCAGCTTTTCGGGACAGGGTAATGAAAAACTGTTTTTT. Its protein product is CASSFSGQGNEKLFF.